One sample yielded the 8 T cell receptor beta chains listed below, sequenced in a study of memory CD4+ T cells and cytomegalovirus serostatus. TCRdb's copy holds only in-frame clones and misses some; the assay was immunoSEQ multiplex PCR. The sample carries just over 45,000 clones, roughly 73% recorded once. Single viable CD3+CD4+CD8-CD45RO+ cells were sorted as the memory CD4+ T cells. Sequenced material: memory CD4+ T cells from blood. The source of these receptors is an adult in good health and CMV-seronegative.

The chain links TRBV9 to TRBJ2-7; 9 nucleotides agree with TRBD2. CDR1 and CDR2 (germline): SGDLS, YYNGEE. This CDR3 region has 15 residues. Losses at the gene ends were 1 base for V and 3 bases for J; bases not matched to a gene: 5. DNA for the CDR3: TGTGCCAGCAGCGTATCGGGACTAGCTCACTACGAGCAGTACTTC. Translation gives CASSVSGLAHYEQYF.

This clone was detected only a few times. The V call is TRBV7-2, the J call TRBJ1-2; perhaps TRBD1 as D (5 bases). CDR3 size: 13 residues. Between the trimmed V and J ends, which lost 7 bases and 7 bases, there was a span of 16 bases. CDR1 is SGHTA and CDR2 is FQGNSA in the germline V gene. This chain's CDR3 is CASTPRRGRGYTF. Written as DNA, the CDR3 is TGTGCCAGCACCCCCCGAAGGGGTCGTGGCTACACCTTC. Looking up the rest from reference TRBV7-2 and TRBJ1-2 gives the full variable domain: GAGVSQSPSNKVTEKGKDVELRCDPISGHTALYWYRQSLGQGLEFLIYFQGNSAPDKSGLPSDRFSAERTGGSVSTLTIQRTQQEDSAVYLCASTPRRGRGYTFGSGTRLTVV.

The chain links TRBV25-1 to TRBJ1-2; no reliable D call. Deletions cut 5 bases from V and 0 bases from J, with 4 bases between. This CDR3 has 12 residues. Per germline, CDR1 MGHDK and CDR2 SYGVNS. The DNA of the CDR3 is TGTGCCAGCAGTCCAGCTAACTATGGCTACACCTTC. Translation gives CASSPANYGYTF.

The V gene is TRBV7-9, the J gene TRBJ2-1; D call uncertain. This CDR3 region has 16 residues. Germline V gives CDR1 SEHNR, CDR2 FQNEAQ (reference sequence). Trimming took off 6 bases at V and 1 base at J, with 16 bases between the two ends. For the CDR3, the DNA is TGTGCCAGCAGTGATTTCAGCCTAGGGTCCTACAATGAGCAGTTCTTC. Protein sequence: CASSDFSLGSYNEQFF. The entire variable domain, with the rest obtained from reference TRBV7-9 and TRBJ2-1, is as follows: DTGVSQNPRHKITKRGQNVTFRCDPISEHNRLYWYRQTLGQGPEFLTYFQNEAQLEKSRLLSDRFSAERPKGSFSTLEIQRTEQGDSAMYLCASSDFSLGSYNEQFFGPGTRLTVL.

This clone came up once. The gene calls are TRBV1 and TRBJ2-7; TRBD1, the table's D call, lacks a check against the DNA. TRBV1 is annotated as a pseudogene. CDR3 length: 15 amino acids. CDR3 amino acids: CTSSQDEDRPYEQYF. The CDR3 region has the DNA TGCACCAGCAGCCAAGATGAAGACAGACCCTACGAGCAGTACTTC.

J is TRBJ2-3 and V is TRBV6-5, with D uncertain. The CDR3 runs 15 residues. The germline V and J ends were trimmed by 10 bases and 0 bases, with 17 bases remaining between them. Germline CDR1 reads MNHEY; CDR2 reads SVGAGI. The CDR3 here is CATRTGGPSTDTQYF. In nucleotides, the CDR3 is TGTGCCACCCGTACGGGCGGCCCTAGCACAGATACGCAGTATTTT.

This clone was counted a few times. J is TRBJ2-7 and V is TRBV19, with TRBD1 identical over 8 bases. This CDR3 comprises 14 residues. Germline CDR1 LNHDA, CDR2 SQIVND (reference sequence). V lost 7 bases to trimming and J lost 0 bases; unmatched junction nucleotides: 5. The CDR3 protein is CASKTGVSSYEQYF. As DNA, the CDR3 is TGTGCCAGTAAGACAGGGGTAAGCTCCTACGAGCAGTACTTC.

The chain employs TRBV6-5 and TRBJ2-3, with D unclear. The germline V gene has CDR1 MNHEY and CDR2 SVGAGI. This CDR3 has 16 residues. V lost 0 bases to trimming and J lost 2 bases, with 12 bases between them. CDR3 protein: CASSYSTQSNTDTQYF. Written as DNA, the CDR3 is TGTGCCAGCAGTTACTCGACACAGTCTAACACAGATACGCAGTATTTT.